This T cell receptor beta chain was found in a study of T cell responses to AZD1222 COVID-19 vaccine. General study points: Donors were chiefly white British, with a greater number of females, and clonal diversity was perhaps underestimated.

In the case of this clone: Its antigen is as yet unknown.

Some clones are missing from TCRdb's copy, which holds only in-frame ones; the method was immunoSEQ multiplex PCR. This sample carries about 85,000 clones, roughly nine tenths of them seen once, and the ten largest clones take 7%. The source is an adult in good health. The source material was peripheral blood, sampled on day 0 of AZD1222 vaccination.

The CDR3 nucleotides read TGTGCCAGCAGTGCGGGGGATGAGCAGTTCTTC. Encoded protein: CASSAGDEQFF. This chain links TRBV2 with TRBJ2-1; possible D gene TRBD2, 6 bases. With 4 bases removed from V and 8 bases from J, the gap between germline ends came to 6 bases. Germline CDR1 reads SNHLY; CDR2 reads FYNNEI. The CDR3 contains 11 residues.